This record concerns one T cell receptor (beta chain) sequence. This entry comes from a study of ipilimumab plus nivolumab after autologous stem cell transplantation. Some clones are missing from TCRdb's copy, which holds only in-frame ones; the method was immunoSEQ multiplex PCR. The table records roughly 3,000 clones, approximately 76% of them present only once. The specimen was PBMCs, collected in a trial of ipilimumab plus nivolumab as post-transplant consolidation. The sequence was obtained from a male donor with primary mediastinal lymphoma.

The CDR3 here is CASSPGAFSEQFF. CDR3 bases: TGTGCCAGCAGCCCCGGGGCATTCAGTGAGCAGTTCTTC. This chain connects TRBV2 to TRBJ2-1, with D perhaps matching TRBD1 or TRBD2 (5 bases each). The CDR3 runs 13 residues. V was pared by 6 bases and J by 9 bases, with 15 bases between. Germline CDR1 is SNHLY and CDR2 is FYNNEI.